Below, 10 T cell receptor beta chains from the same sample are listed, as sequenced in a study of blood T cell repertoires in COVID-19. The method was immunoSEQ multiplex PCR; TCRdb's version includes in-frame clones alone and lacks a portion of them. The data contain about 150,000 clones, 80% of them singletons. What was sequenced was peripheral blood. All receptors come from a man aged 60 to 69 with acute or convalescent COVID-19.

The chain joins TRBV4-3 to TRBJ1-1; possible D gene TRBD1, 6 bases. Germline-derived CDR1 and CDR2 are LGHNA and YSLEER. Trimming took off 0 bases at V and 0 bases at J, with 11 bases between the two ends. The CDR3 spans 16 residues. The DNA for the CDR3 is TGCGCCAGCAGCCAAGAAGTGGGGGCGGTGAACACTGAAGCTTTCTTT. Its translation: CASSQEVGAVNTEAFF.

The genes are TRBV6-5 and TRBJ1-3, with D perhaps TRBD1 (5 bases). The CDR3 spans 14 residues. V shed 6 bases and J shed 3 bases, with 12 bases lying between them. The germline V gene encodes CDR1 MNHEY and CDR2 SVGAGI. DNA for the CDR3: TGTGCCAGCAGAATCAGACAGATTGGAAACACCATATATTTT. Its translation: CASRIRQIGNTIYF.

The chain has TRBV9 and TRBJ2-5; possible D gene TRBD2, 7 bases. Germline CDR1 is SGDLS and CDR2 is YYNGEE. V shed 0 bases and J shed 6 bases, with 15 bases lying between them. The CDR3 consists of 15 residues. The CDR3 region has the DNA TGTGCCAGCAGCGTAGATGGGGGGGGCCTAAAGACCCAGTACTTC. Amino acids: CASSVDGGGLKTQYF.

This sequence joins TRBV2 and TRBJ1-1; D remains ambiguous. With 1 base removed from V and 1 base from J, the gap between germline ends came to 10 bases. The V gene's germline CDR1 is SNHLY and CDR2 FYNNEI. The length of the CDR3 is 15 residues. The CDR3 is CASSEGGEANTEAFF. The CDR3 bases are TGTGCCAGCAGTGAAGGGGGAGAGGCGAACACTGAAGCTTTCTTT.

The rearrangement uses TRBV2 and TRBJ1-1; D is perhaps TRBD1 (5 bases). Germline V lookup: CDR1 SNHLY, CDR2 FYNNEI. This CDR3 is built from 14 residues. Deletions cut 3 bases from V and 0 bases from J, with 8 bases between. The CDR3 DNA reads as TGTGCCAGCAGTGACAGGGATCTGAACACTGAAGCTTTCTTT. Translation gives CASSDRDLNTEAFF.

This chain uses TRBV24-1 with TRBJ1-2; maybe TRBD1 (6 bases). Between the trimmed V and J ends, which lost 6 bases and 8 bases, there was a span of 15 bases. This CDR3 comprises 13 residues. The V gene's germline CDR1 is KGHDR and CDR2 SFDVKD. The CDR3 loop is CATSRSGAGGYTF. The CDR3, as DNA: TGTGCCACCAGTCGCTCAGGGGCGGGCGGCTACACCTTC.

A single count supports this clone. CDR3 in amino acids: CASSVQGQGETQYF. The DNA for the CDR3 is TGTGCCAGCAGCGTACAGGGACAGGGGGAGACCCAGTACTTC. The rearrangement links TRBV9 to TRBJ2-5; the match to TRBD1 covers 10 bases. V trimming: 1 base; J trimming: 5 bases; junction bases outside the gene matches: 2. The CDR3 extends over 14 amino acids. Germline V gene lookup returns CDR1 SGDLS and CDR2 YYNGEE.

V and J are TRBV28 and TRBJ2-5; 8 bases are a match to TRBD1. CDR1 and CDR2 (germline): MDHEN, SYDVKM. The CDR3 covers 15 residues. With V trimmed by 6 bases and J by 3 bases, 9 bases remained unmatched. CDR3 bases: TGTGCCAGCAGCCACCTTGAGGACAGGGAAGAGACCCAGTACTTC. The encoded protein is CASSHLEDREETQYF.

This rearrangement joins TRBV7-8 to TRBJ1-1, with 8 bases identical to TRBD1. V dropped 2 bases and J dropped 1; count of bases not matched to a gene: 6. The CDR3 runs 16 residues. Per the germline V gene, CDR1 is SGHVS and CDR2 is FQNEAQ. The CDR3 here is CASSLMSGGTNTEAFF. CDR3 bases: TGTGCCAGCAGCTTAATGTCAGGGGGCACGAACACTGAAGCTTTCTTT.

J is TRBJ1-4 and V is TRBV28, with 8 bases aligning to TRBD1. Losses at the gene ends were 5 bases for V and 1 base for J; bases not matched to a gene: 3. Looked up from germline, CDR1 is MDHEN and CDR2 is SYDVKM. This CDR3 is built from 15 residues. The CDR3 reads CASSPGGGTNEKLFF. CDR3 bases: TGTGCCAGCAGTCCAGGGGGCGGAACTAATGAAAAACTGTTTTTT.